One and the same sample provided the 24 T cell receptor beta chains below, sequenced in a study of cytomegalovirus exposure and HLA in healthy donors. In the PCR, 60 Vbeta and 13 Jbeta primers were used. Clones were sequenced by immunoSEQ multiplex PCR, and TCRdb holds only the in-frame ones, with some missing. This table has 95,000 to 110,000 clones, roughly three quarters appearing once. The sequenced material came from PBMCs. The receptors were gathered from a man aged 45-60 years in good health and CMV-seropositive.

The rearrangement joins TRBV5-5 to TRBJ2-2; D perhaps matches TRBD2 (5 bases). Germline V lookup: CDR1 SGHKS, CDR2 YYEKEE (reference sequence). Trimming removed 3 bases from V and 1 base from J, with 7 bases in between. The CDR3 is made up of 14 amino acids. CDR3 sequence: CASSWTLNTGELFF. CDR3 bases: TGTGCCAGCAGCTGGACTCTGAACACCGGGGAGCTGTTTTTT. The complete variable domain, with remaining parts taken from reference TRBV5-5 and TRBJ2-2, reads DAGVTQSPTHLIKTRGQQVTLRCSPISGHKSVSWYQQVLGQGPQFIFQYYEKEERGRGNFPDRFSARQFPNYSSELNVNALLLGDSALYLCASSWTLNTGELFFGEGSRLTVL.

The chain uses TRBV11-2 and TRBJ2-1, with 12 bases aligning to TRBD2. CDR3 length: 15 amino acids. The germline V gene has CDR1 SGHAT and CDR2 FQNNGV. V trimming: 5 bases; J trimming: 9 bases; junction bases outside the gene matches: 8. DNA for the CDR3: TGTGCCAGCAGCCCCGCTAGCGGGAGGGCCGCTGAGCAGTTCTTC. Translating it yields CASSPASGRAAEQFF.

This sequence joins TRBV9 and TRBJ2-7, with 7 bases lining up with TRBD2. Germline assignment: CDR1 SGDLS and CDR2 YYNGEE. The CDR3 length is 14 residues. V lost 1 base, J lost 5 bases, and 6 bases stayed unmatched. The CDR3 is CASSVRAGTHEQYF. CDR3 DNA: TGTGCCAGCAGCGTACGAGCGGGGACCCACGAGCAGTACTTC.

The rearrangement uses TRBV11-2 and TRBJ2-7; D might be TRBD2 (5 bases). Germline assignment: CDR1 SGHAT and CDR2 FQNNGV. The V end was cut by 5 bases, the J end by 3 bases, with 14 bases between. The CDR3 contains 14 residues. CDR3 protein: CASSPGWQNYEQYF. The CDR3 DNA sequence: TGTGCCAGCAGCCCGGGGTGGCAGAACTACGAGCAGTACTTC.

The chain carries TRBV7-6 and TRBJ2-7; TRBD2 is a possible D gene (6 bases). This CDR3 is 14 amino acids long. The germline V and J ends were trimmed by 3 bases and 3 bases, with 12 bases remaining between them. The germline V gene has CDR1 SGHVS and CDR2 FNYEAQ. In DNA form, the CDR3 reads TGTGCCAGCAGCTTCGGTACGGGAGTCTACGAGCAGTACTTC. It is translated as CASSFGTGVYEQYF.

The chain couples TRBV6-6 to TRBJ2-2; D may be TRBD2 (6 bases). The germline V gene has CDR1 MNHNY and CDR2 SVGAGI (reference sequence). The CDR3 contains 15 residues. V was shortened by 5 bases and J by 0 bases, with 10 bases between the two germline ends. The CDR3 spells CASSPRLANTGELFF. CDR3 DNA sequence: TGTGCCAGCAGTCCCCGACTAGCGAACACCGGGGAGCTGTTTTTT.

J is TRBJ2-4 and V is TRBV5-1; D may be TRBD1 (6 bases). The CDR3 has 14 residues. Germline CDR1 reads SGHRS; CDR2 reads YFSETQ. With 4 bases removed from V and 11 bases from J, the gap between germline ends came to 19 bases. In DNA form, the CDR3 reads TGCGCCAGCAGCCCATCCCAGGGGCTAAGCGTTCAGTACTTC. This sequence encodes CASSPSQGLSVQYF.

The chain carries TRBV5-1 and TRBJ2-5, with D maybe TRBD2 (6 bases). Germline assignment: CDR1 SGHRS and CDR2 YFSETQ. With 0 bases removed from V and 7 bases from J, the gap between germline ends came to 16 bases. CDR3 length: 15 amino acids. The CDR3 loop is CASSLVSGPPGTQYF. The CDR3 DNA sequence: TGCGCCAGCAGCTTGGTTAGCGGCCCCCCAGGGACCCAGTACTTC.

The genes are TRBV6-5 and TRBJ1-5; D gene ambiguous. Trimming shortened V by 5 bases and J by 0 bases, and 8 bases separated the two germline ends. The germline V gene encodes CDR1 MNHEY and CDR2 SVGAGI. This CDR3 contains 14 residues. This CDR3 is CASSPRNSNQPQHF. CDR3 nucleotides: TGTGCCAGCAGTCCCAGAAATAGCAATCAGCCCCAGCATTTT.

This clone was seen a handful of times. The chain uses TRBV4-3 and TRBJ1-1; D is perhaps TRBD1 (6 bases). Germline lookup yields CDR1 LGHNA and CDR2 YSLEER. Trimming took 4 bases from V and 4 from J, leaving 10 bases between them. The CDR3 totals 13 residues. CDR3 protein: CASSPQGSTEAFF. The CDR3 DNA reads TGCGCCAGCAGCCCACAGGGAAGCACTGAAGCTTTCTTT.

V and J are TRBV7-2 and TRBJ2-1; perhaps TRBD2 as D (6 bases). Trimming removed 5 bases at V and 6 bases at J, with 17 bases between. The CDR3 loop spans 15 amino acids. Looked up from germline, CDR1 is SGHTA and CDR2 is FQGNSA. The CDR3 sequence: CASSPRDGDSNEQFF. The DNA of the CDR3 is TGTGCCAGCAGCCCCCGGGACGGGGACTCCAATGAGCAGTTCTTC.

This clone has just a few counts. This chain joins TRBV21-1 and TRBJ2-1; the table's D call, TRBD1, was not checked against the DNA. TRBV21-1 represents a pseudogene. CDR3 size: 15 residues. As DNA, the CDR3 is TGTGCCAGCAGCAAATCCGACAGGGGGCAGCATGAGCAGTTCTTC. Translated, it gives CASSKSDRGQHEQFF.

The rearrangement uses TRBV9 and TRBJ2-1; TRBD1 matches 9 bases. This CDR3 is built from 15 residues. Per the germline V gene, CDR1 is SGDLS and CDR2 is YYNGEE. Losses at the gene ends were 2 bases for V and 8 bases for J; bases not matched to a gene: 8. Here the CDR3 DNA reads TGTGCCAGCAGCGTTAAGGGACAGGGAGTAGATGAGCAGTTCTTC. It specifies CASSVKGQGVDEQFF.

With regard to this clone: Other DNA sequences of this sample code for an identical CDR3. The chain uses TRBV29-1 and TRBJ2-2, with 8 nucleotides matching TRBD1. The length of the CDR3 is 14 residues. J gave up 5 bases and V 6 bases, and 8 bases lay outside the gene matches. The germline gives CDR1 SQVTM, CDR2 ANQGSEA. CDR3: CSVETGVGTGELFF. The CDR3 DNA sequence: TGCAGCGTCGAGACAGGGGTTGGTACCGGGGAGCTGTTTTTT.

This rearrangement joins TRBV28 to TRBJ1-3; possible D gene TRBD1, 5 bases. Trimming pared 5 bases from V and 0 bases from J, leaving 11 bases between. The germline gives CDR1 MDHEN, CDR2 SYDVKM. The CDR3 runs 15 residues. The CDR3: CASSMDNRSGNTIYF. The DNA of the CDR3 is TGTGCCAGCAGTATGGACAACCGCTCTGGAAACACCATATATTTT.

The chain couples TRBV19 to TRBJ2-3, with 13 bases aligning to TRBD2. CDR3 length: 15 residues. V trimming: 10 bases; J trimming: 5 bases; junction bases outside the gene matches: 9. Germline values: CDR1 LNHDA, CDR2 SQIVND (reference sequence). The CDR3 region has the DNA TGTGCCACCGCCCGGACTAGCGGGAGTATAGATACGCAGTATTTT. Its protein product is CATARTSGSIDTQYF.

The sample holds a few counts of this clone. The V and J genes are TRBV4-2 and TRBJ2-3; 7 bases line up with TRBD2. Germline loops: CDR1 LGHNA, CDR2 YNFKEQ. The CDR3 totals 14 residues. The V segment lost 2 bases and the J segment 3 bases; nucleotides outside the gene matches: 2. The CDR3 DNA follows: TGTGCCAGCAGCCAACTAGCGGAGACAGATACGCAGTATTTT. Residues: CASSQLAETDTQYF.

This chain links TRBV29-1 with TRBJ2-7; 7 bases are shared with TRBD1. CDR3 length equals 12 residues. V lost 3 bases to trimming and J lost 4 bases; unmatched junction nucleotides: 3. CDR1 is SQVTM, CDR2 ANQGSEA, per germline. CDR3 region: CSVDGDSYEQYF. CDR3 bases: TGCAGCGTTGATGGGGACAGTTACGAGCAGTACTTC.

The rearrangement uses TRBV15 and TRBJ2-1, with TRBD2 matching 7 bases. CDR3 length: 17 residues. The germline V gene has CDR1 LNHNV and CDR2 YYDKDF (reference sequence). With 2 bases clipped from V and 5 bases from J, the junction kept 12 bases outside the gene matches. Written as DNA, the CDR3 is TGTGCCACCAGCAGAACTCTCTCTTCGGGAGGCGACAATGAGCAGTTCTTC. Amino acid sequence: CATSRTLSSGGDNEQFF.

There are a few counts of this clone. This chain joins TRBV28 and TRBJ2-5, with a weak D call TRBD1 (6 bases). CDR3 length: 18 amino acids. Germline lookup yields CDR1 MDHEN and CDR2 SYDVKM. V lost 2 bases, J lost 2 bases, and 21 bases lay in between. This CDR3 is CASSLPNDPRTEQETQYF. The CDR3 region has the DNA TGTGCCAGCAGTTTACCCAACGATCCTCGGACAGAGCAAGAGACCCAGTACTTC.

There are a few counts of this clone. At one end the junction does not follow the germline gene, possibly because of a read error. The chain couples TRBV5-4 to TRBJ2-4; a possible D gene is TRBD1 (6 bases). The CDR3 length is 14 residues. Germline V gene data show CDR1 as SGHNT and CDR2 as YYREEE (reference sequence). CDR3 loop: CASSQDRRTVSQYF. The CDR3 DNA sequence: TGCGCCAGCAGCCAAGATCGGAGGACAGTTTCCCAGTACTTC.

V gene TRBV19 combines with J gene TRBJ2-1; TRBD2 agrees at 14 bases. Per the germline V gene, CDR1 is LNHDA and CDR2 is SQIVND (reference sequence). The CDR3 is 17 residues long. Trimming removed 5 bases from V and 7 bases from J; junction bases left unmatched: 10. The CDR3 region is CASSVGLAGVTGNEQFF. The CDR3 DNA reads TGTGCCAGTAGTGTGGGACTAGCGGGAGTTACGGGGAATGAGCAGTTCTTC.

This clone has just a few counts. The chain uses TRBV15 and TRBJ1-1; D is perhaps TRBD1 (5 bases). V gave up 0 bases and J gave up 12 bases, with 11 bases separating them. Looked up from germline, CDR1 is LNHNV and CDR2 is YYDKDF (reference sequence). CDR3 length equals 12 residues. In DNA, the CDR3 is TGTGCCACCAGCAGAGATGGGGCAGGGACTTTCTTT. The encoded protein is CATSRDGAGTFF.

The chain has TRBV4-3 and TRBJ2-1; D uncertain. This CDR3 region has 13 residues. The germline V gene has CDR1 LGHNA and CDR2 YSLEER. Trimming shortened V by 2 bases and J by 6 bases, and 8 bases separated the two germline ends. CDR3 sequence (DNA): TGCGCCAGCAGCCAACAGATTGCCAATGAGCAGTTCTTC. As protein: CASSQQIANEQFF.